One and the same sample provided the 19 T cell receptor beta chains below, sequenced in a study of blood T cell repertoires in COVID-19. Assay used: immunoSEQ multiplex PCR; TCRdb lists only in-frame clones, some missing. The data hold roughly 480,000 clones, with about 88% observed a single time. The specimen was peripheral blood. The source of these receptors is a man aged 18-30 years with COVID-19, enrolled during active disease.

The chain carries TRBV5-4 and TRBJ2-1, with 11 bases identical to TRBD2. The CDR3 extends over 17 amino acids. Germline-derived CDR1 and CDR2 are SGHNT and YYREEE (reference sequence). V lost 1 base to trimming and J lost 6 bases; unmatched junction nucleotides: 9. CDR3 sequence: CASSLILGSGRANEQFF. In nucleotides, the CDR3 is TGTGCCAGCAGCTTGATACTGGGTAGCGGGAGGGCCAATGAGCAGTTCTTC.

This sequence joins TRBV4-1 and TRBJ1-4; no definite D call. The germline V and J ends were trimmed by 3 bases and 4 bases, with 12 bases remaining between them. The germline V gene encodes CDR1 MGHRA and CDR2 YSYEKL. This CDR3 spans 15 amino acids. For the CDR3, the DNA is TGCGCCAGCAGCCACTTACAGTCGATTAATGAAAAACTGTTTTTT. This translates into CASSHLQSINEKLFF.

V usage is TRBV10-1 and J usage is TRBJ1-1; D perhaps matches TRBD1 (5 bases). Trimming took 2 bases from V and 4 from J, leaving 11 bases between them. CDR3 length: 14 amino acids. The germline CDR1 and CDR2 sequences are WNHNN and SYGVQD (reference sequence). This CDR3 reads CASSERGSVTEAFF. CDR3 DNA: TGCGCCAGCAGTGAGAGGGGTTCGGTCACTGAAGCTTTCTTT.

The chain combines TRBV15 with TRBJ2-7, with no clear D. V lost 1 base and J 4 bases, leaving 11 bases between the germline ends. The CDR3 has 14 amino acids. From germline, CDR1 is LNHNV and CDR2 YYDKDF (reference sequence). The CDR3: CATSRVERFYEQYF. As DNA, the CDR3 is TGTGCCACCAGCAGAGTGGAGAGATTTTACGAGCAGTACTTC.

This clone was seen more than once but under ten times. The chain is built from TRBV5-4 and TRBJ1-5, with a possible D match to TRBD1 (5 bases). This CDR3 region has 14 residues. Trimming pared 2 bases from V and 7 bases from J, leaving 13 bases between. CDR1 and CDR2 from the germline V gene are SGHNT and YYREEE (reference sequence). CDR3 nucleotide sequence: TGTGCCAGCAGCTTCGGGGGGGTCGACCAGCCCCAGCATTTT. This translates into CASSFGGVDQPQHF.

The CDR3 loop reads CASSPDRGDEQYF. CDR3 bases: TGTGCCAGCAGCCCGGACAGGGGGGACGAGCAGTACTTC. The chain links TRBV3-1 (or the pseudogene TRBV3-2) to TRBJ2-7; TRBD1 agrees at 10 bases. The CDR3 consists of 13 residues. Germline V CDR1 and CDR2: LGHDT, YNNKEL (reference sequence). The V segment lost 4 bases and the J segment 5 bases; nucleotides outside the gene matches: 2.

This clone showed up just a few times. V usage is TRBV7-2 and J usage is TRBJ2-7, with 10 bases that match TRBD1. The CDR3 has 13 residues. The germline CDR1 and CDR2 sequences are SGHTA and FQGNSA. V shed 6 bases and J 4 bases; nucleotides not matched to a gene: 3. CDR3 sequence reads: CASSRDRGYEQYF. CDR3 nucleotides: TGTGCCAGCAGTCGGGACAGGGGATACGAGCAGTACTTC.

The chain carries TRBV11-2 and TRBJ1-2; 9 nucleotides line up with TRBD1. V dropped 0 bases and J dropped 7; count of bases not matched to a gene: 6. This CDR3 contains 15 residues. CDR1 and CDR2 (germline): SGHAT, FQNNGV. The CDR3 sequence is CASSLDRDRGAGYTF. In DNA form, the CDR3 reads TGTGCCAGCAGCTTAGACCGCGACAGGGGGGCTGGCTACACCTTC.

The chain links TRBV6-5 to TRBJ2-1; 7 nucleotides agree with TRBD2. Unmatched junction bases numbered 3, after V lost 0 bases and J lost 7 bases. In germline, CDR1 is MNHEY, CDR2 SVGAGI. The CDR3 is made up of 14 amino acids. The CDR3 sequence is CASSYSSGGNEQFF. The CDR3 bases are TGTGCCAGCAGTTACTCCTCCGGGGGGAATGAGCAGTTCTTC.

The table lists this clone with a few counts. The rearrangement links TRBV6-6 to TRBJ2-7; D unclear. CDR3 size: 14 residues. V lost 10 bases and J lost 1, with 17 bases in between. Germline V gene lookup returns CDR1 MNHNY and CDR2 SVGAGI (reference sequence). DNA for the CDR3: TGTGCCACCAAAACAACGGCGGTATCCTACGAGCAGTACTTC. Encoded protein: CATKTTAVSYEQYF.

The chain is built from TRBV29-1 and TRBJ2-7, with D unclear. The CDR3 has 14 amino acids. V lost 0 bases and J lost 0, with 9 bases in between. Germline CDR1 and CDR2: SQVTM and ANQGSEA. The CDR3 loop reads CSVEDRHSSYEQYF. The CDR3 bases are TGCAGCGTTGAAGATCGTCACAGCTCCTACGAGCAGTACTTC.

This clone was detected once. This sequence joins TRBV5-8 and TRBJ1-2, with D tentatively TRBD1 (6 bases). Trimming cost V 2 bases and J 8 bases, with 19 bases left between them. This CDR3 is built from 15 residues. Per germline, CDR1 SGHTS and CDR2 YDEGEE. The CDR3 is CASSLSSRSRGGYTF. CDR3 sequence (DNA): TGTGCCAGCAGCTTATCAAGCCGGTCCAGGGGCGGCTACACCTTC.

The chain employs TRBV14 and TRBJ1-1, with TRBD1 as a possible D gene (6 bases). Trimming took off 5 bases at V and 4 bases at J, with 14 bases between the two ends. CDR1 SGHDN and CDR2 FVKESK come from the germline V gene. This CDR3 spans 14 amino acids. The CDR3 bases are TGTGCCAGCAGCTTTCAGACAGGCCCCACTGAAGCTTTCTTT. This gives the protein CASSFQTGPTEAFF. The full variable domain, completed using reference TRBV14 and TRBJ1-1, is EAGVTQFPSHSVIEKGQTVTLRCDPISGHDNLYWYRRVMGKEIKFLLHFVKESKQDESGMPNNRFLAERTGGTYSTLKVQPAELEDSGVYFCASSFQTGPTEAFFGQGTRLTVV.

The CDR3 region is CASSSHRGNTIYF. The CDR3 DNA sequence: TGTGCCAGCAGCTCGCATCGGGGAAACACCATATATTTT. This sequence joins TRBV4-2 and TRBJ1-3; D is undetermined. Germline-derived CDR1 and CDR2 are LGHNA and YNFKEQ. Trimming shortened V by 5 bases and J by 4 bases, and 9 bases separated the two germline ends. This CDR3 contains 13 residues.

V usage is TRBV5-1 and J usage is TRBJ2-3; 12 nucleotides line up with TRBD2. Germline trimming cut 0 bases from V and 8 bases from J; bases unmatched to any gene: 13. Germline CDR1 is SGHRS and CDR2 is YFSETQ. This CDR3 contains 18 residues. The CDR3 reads CASSLAASGGARTSTQYF. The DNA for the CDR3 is TGCGCCAGCAGCTTGGCAGCTAGCGGGGGGGCCAGGACCAGTACGCAGTATTTT.

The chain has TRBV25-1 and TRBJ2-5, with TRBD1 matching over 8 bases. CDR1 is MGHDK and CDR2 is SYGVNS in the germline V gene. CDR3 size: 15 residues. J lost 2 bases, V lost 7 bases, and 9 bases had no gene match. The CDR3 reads CASTREGTGQETQYF. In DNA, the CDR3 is TGTGCCAGCACACGTGAGGGGACAGGACAAGAGACCCAGTACTTC.

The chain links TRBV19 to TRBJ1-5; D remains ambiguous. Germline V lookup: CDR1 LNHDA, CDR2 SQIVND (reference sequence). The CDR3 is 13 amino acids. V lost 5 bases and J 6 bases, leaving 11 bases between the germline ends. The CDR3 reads CASSFQRSQPQHF. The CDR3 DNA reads TGTGCCAGTAGTTTCCAGAGGAGTCAGCCCCAGCATTTT.

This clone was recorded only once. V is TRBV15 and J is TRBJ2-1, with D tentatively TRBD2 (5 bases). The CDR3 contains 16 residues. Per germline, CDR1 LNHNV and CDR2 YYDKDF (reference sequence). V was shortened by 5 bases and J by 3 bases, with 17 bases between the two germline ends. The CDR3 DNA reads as TGTGCCACCAGCCGCGCGTGGGCGGGCCGCTACAATGAGCAGTTCTTC. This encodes CATSRAWAGRYNEQFF. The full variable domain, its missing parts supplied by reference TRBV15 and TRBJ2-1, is DAMVIQNPRYQVTQFGKPVTLSCSQTLNHNVMYWYQQKSSQAPKLLFHYYDKDFNNEADTPDNFQSRRPNTSFCFLDIRSPGLGDTAMYLCATSRAWAGRYNEQFFGPGTRLTVL.

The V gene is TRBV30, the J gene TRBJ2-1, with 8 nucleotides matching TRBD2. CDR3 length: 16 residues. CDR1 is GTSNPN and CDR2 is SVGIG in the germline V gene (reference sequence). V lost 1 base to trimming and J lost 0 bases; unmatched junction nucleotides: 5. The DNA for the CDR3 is TGTGCCTGGAGTGGCCCCAGCGGGAGCTCCTACAATGAGCAGTTCTTC. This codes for CAWSGPSGSSYNEQFF.